The 8 T cell receptor beta chains given below trace back to one sample, sequenced in a study of technical replicates of blood from a handful of donors (dated by TCRdb to about 2017). Library preparation was by the immunoSEQ multiplex PCR assay. In TCRdb, the immuneACCESS table is reduced to in-frame sequences with V and J assigned. These tables do not hold every clone; where another copy was compared, an unresolved V gene accounts for under half, and the others remain unexplained. Across this sample there are tens of thousands of clones, with about 95% seen only once. Approximately 0.26% of the sample comes from the top ten. Sequencing input: T cells isolated from PBMCs. The receptors here all came from a human donor in good health.

This chain links TRBV5-6 with TRBJ1-6; a weak D match, TRBD1 (6 bases). Germline CDR1 SGHDT, CDR2 YYEEEE. Trimming took off 0 bases at V and 6 bases at J, with 13 bases between the two ends. The CDR3 consists of 16 residues. CDR3 nucleotide sequence: TGTGCCAGCAGCTTGGAACAGGGAAGCCCTAATTCACCCCTCCACTTT. Protein: CASSLEQGSPNSPLHF.

The rearrangement links TRBV6-5 to TRBJ1-4; D gene uncertain. The germline V and J ends were trimmed by 5 bases and 5 bases, with 9 bases remaining between them. From germline, CDR1 is MNHEY and CDR2 SVGAGI. This CDR3 spans 13 amino acids. CDR3 loop: CASSRGGNEKLFF. CDR3 bases: TGTGCCAGCAGTCGAGGTGGGAATGAAAAACTGTTTTTT.

The V gene is TRBV6-4, the J gene TRBJ2-6; 8 bases line up with TRBD1. CDR3 length: 16 amino acids. From germline, CDR1 is MRHNA and CDR2 SNTAGT. J was trimmed by 3 bases and V by 0 bases; bases with no gene match: 1. CDR3 nucleotides: TGTGCCAGCAGTGACTCGGGGACAGGTGGGGCCAACGTCCTGACTTTC. This encodes CASSDSGTGGANVLTF.

V usage is TRBV5-1 and J usage is TRBJ2-3; possible D gene TRBD2, 7 bases. The CDR3 covers 16 residues. V was pared by 0 bases and J by 1 base, with 12 bases between. Germline V gene data show CDR1 as SGHRS and CDR2 as YFSETQ. The CDR3 loop is CASSLDGGPGTDTQYF. The CDR3 coding sequence is TGCGCCAGCAGCTTGGACGGGGGGCCGGGCACAGATACGCAGTATTTT.

This rearrangement joins TRBV19 to TRBJ2-1; weak D call: TRBD1 (5 bases). Germline CDR1 reads LNHDA; CDR2 reads SQIVND (reference sequence). Trimming removed 7 bases from V and 10 bases from J, with 20 bases in between. The CDR3 loop spans 14 amino acids. The CDR3 here is CASTPPGNIKEQFF. In nucleotides, the CDR3 is TGTGCCAGTACCCCTCCAGGGAACATCAAGGAGCAGTTCTTC.

This clone was counted once. The V and J genes are TRBV12-5 and TRBJ2-3, with 10 bases identical to TRBD1. The CDR3 contains 16 residues. In germline, CDR1 is LGHNT, CDR2 FRNRAP. Trimming cost V 1 base and J 2 bases; bases outside gene matches: 3. CDR3 amino acids: CASGLGTGGTTDTQYF. For the CDR3, the DNA is TGTGCTAGTGGTTTGGGGACAGGGGGAACCACAGATACGCAGTATTTT.

This sequence joins TRBV6-5 and TRBJ2-3; 7 nucleotides match TRBD2. Germline V lookup: CDR1 MNHEY, CDR2 SVGAGI. After removal of 7 bases from V and 2 bases from J, the junction contained 9 bases not matched to a gene. The length of the CDR3 is 15 residues. CDR3 coding DNA: TGTGCCAGCAAATCGACTAGCTGGGTCACAGATACGCAGTATTTT. Amino acids: CASKSTSWVTDTQYF.

In regard to this clone: Its ends do not fully match the called genes, so a read error is possible. The chain uses TRBV5-5 and TRBJ1-2; 7 bases match TRBD1. CDR1 SGHKS and CDR2 YYEKEE come from the germline V gene (reference sequence). The CDR3 has 14 residues. The CDR3 DNA sequence: TGTGCCAGCAGCCCATCAGCCGCGGACAGGACGCATTTCTTC. This translates into CASSPSAADRTHFF.